One and the same sample provided the 26 T cell receptor beta chains below, sequenced in a study of blood T cell repertoires in COVID-19. Assay used: immunoSEQ multiplex PCR; TCRdb lists only in-frame clones, some missing. This table has approximately 170,000 clones, 79% appearing once. The specimen was PBMCs or T cells enriched from blood (not recorded which). The receptors stem from a woman between 65 and 79 years old in a cohort exposed to, infected with or recovered from COVID-19 (not recorded which).

In this sample, this clone turned up a few times. V gene TRBV30 combines with J gene TRBJ2-7, with a weak D call TRBD2 (5 bases). The CDR3 extends over 13 amino acids. Trimming left V 0 bases short and J 6 bases short, with 12 bases between. Per the germline V gene, CDR1 is GTSNPN and CDR2 is SVGIG (reference sequence). This CDR3 reads CAWSVRGTGEQYF. The CDR3 DNA is TGTGCCTGGAGTGTACGGGGTACGGGCGAGCAGTACTTC.

This clone is a singleton in its sample. The V gene is TRBV7-2, the J gene TRBJ2-1; 8 bases line up with TRBD2. Germline loops: CDR1 SGHTA, CDR2 FQGNSA. V gave up 2 bases and J gave up 6 bases; unmatched junction bases: 3. The CDR3 runs to 14 residues. The CDR3 region has the DNA TGTGCCAGCAGCTTACCCGGACTAGCCAATGAGCAGTTCTTC. Amino acid sequence: CASSLPGLANEQFF.

The rearrangement links TRBV11-3 to TRBJ2-7, with 8 positions matching TRBD2. Germline loops: CDR1 SGHNT, CDR2 YENEEA. Trimming cost V 5 bases and J 0 bases; bases outside gene matches: 0. The CDR3 consists of 13 residues. The CDR3 protein is CASSRGGSYEQYF. The CDR3 bases are TGTGCCAGCAGCCGGGGGGGCTCCTACGAGCAGTACTTC.

Only one count was recorded for this clone. This chain connects TRBV24-1 to TRBJ1-4, with 9 bases matching TRBD1. Germline loops: CDR1 KGHDR, CDR2 SFDVKD. V gave up 4 bases and J gave up 4 bases; unmatched junction bases: 3. The CDR3 totals 15 residues. The CDR3 DNA reads TGTGCCACCAGTGACCCGGGACAGGGTAATGAAAAACTGTTTTTT. As protein: CATSDPGQGNEKLFF.

This rearrangement joins TRBV11-2 to TRBJ2-7; D is ambiguous. The CDR3 is 12 residues long. V was pared by 1 base and J by 1 base, with 2 bases between. Germline V gene data show CDR1 as SGHAT and CDR2 as FQNNGV. CDR3 bases: TGTGCCAGCAGCTTAGCTTCCTACGAGCAGTACTTC. This gives the protein CASSLASYEQYF.

This clone was picked up a small number of times. J is TRBJ2-2 and V is TRBV28; 10 bases match TRBD2. The germline CDR1 and CDR2 sequences are MDHEN and SYDVKM. The V and J ends lost 7 bases and 1 base, in that order; junction bases with no gene match: 6. This CDR3 comprises 16 residues. CDR3 residues: CASTPRLAGNTGELFF. CDR3 in DNA: TGTGCCAGCACTCCCCGACTAGCGGGGAACACCGGGGAGCTGTTTTTT.

The chain links TRBV7-2 to TRBJ2-7; TRBD1 agrees at 9 bases. J gave up 2 bases and V 4 bases, and 3 bases lay outside the gene matches. Germline V CDR1 and CDR2: SGHTA, FQGNSA. This CDR3 region has 14 residues. The CDR3 DNA is TGTGCCAGCAGCTCTGGGACAGGGACCTACGAGCAGTACTTC. This encodes CASSSGTGTYEQYF.

This chain connects TRBV11-2 to TRBJ2-3; 7 bases align to TRBD2. CDR1 and CDR2 (germline): SGHAT, FQNNGV. The V gene end was trimmed by 4 bases and the J gene end by 1 base; junction bases not matched to a gene: 2. The CDR3 extends over 14 amino acids. The CDR3 DNA reads TGTGCCAGCAGCTCTAGCGGCCGCACAGATACGCAGTATTTT. Translated: CASSSSGRTDTQYF.

This rearrangement joins TRBV10-3 to TRBJ2-7; D is possibly TRBD1 (7 bases). V was clipped by 4 bases and J by 1 base, with 11 bases between them. The V gene's germline CDR1 is ENHRY and CDR2 SYGVKD. The CDR3 spans 14 residues. The CDR3 DNA is TGTGCCATCAGTGTGGAGGGGGCTTCCTACGAGCAGTACTTC. It codes for CAISVEGASYEQYF.

V is TRBV19 and J is TRBJ2-6; 12 positions agree with TRBD1. V gave up 3 bases and J gave up 2 bases; unmatched junction bases: 5. Germline loops: CDR1 LNHDA, CDR2 SQIVND (reference sequence). The CDR3 has 18 residues. The CDR3, as DNA: TGTGCCAGTAGTATGGGACAGGGGGCTTCGACTGGGGCCAACGTCCTGACTTTC. This translates into CASSMGQGASTGANVLTF.

This sequence joins TRBV7-2 and TRBJ2-7, with 7 nucleotides matching TRBD1. CDR1 SGHTA and CDR2 FQGNSA come from the germline V gene. This CDR3 is 14 amino acids long. Trimming cost V 3 bases and J 0 bases; bases outside gene matches: 2. The CDR3, as DNA: TGTGCCAGCAGCTTGGACAGGAGCTCCTACGAGCAGTACTTC. Encoded protein: CASSLDRSSYEQYF.

V usage is TRBV5-8 and J usage is TRBJ2-1, with D possibly being TRBD1 (6 bases). CDR3 length equals 15 residues. From germline, CDR1 is SGHTS and CDR2 YDEGEE. Between the trimmed V and J ends, which lost 2 bases and 2 bases, there was a span of 11 bases. As DNA, the CDR3 is TGTGCCAGCAGCTTTAACAGGGTTACCTACAATGAGCAGTTCTTC. Translation: CASSFNRVTYNEQFF.

CDR3 DNA sequence: TGTGCCAGCAGCTTAGTAGCGGTCTCCTACGAGCAGTACTTC. Its protein product is CASSLVAVSYEQYF. This chain uses TRBV11-3 with TRBJ2-7, with D perhaps TRBD2 (6 bases). The V end lost 1 base, the J end lost 0 bases, and 7 bases lay between the germline ends. From germline, CDR1 is SGHNT and CDR2 YENEEA. CDR3 length: 14 residues.

This chain links TRBV5-6 with TRBJ2-3; 10 bases match TRBD1. The CDR3 totals 15 residues. Unmatched junction bases numbered 4, after V lost 4 bases and J lost 2 bases. Per the germline V gene, CDR1 is SGHDT and CDR2 is YYEEEE. The CDR3, as DNA: TGTGCCAGCAGCGACCGACAGGGGGCCACAGATACGCAGTATTTT. This encodes CASSDRQGATDTQYF.

The chain employs TRBV6-2 or TRBV6-3 and TRBJ2-1; 15 nucleotides align to TRBD2. This CDR3 comprises 21 residues. Looked up from germline, CDR1 is MNHEY and CDR2 is SVGEGT. Trimming removed 10 bases from V and 6 bases from J; junction bases left unmatched: 25. The CDR3 coding sequence is TGTGCCATCAGCGGCAGGCCACCGGGACTAGCGGGAGGTAATCCGGGCAATGAGCAGTTCTTC. Translated: CAISGRPPGLAGGNPGNEQFF.

The CDR3 DNA sequence: TGTGCCAGCGGGACACCTAATTTAGGAGAGACCCAGTACTTC. It specifies CASGTPNLGETQYF. The chain has TRBV7-9 and TRBJ2-5, with D possibly TRBD1 on 6 matching bases. Trimming shortened V by 8 bases and J by 4 bases, and 17 bases separated the two germline ends. Germline-derived CDR1 and CDR2 are SEHNR and FQNEAQ (reference sequence). The CDR3 spans 14 residues.

This clone has a handful of counts. The chain has TRBV15 and TRBJ2-1, with 11 bases lining up with TRBD2. Germline assignment: CDR1 LNHNV and CDR2 YYDKDF (reference sequence). The CDR3 is 16 amino acids. The V gene end was trimmed by 5 bases and the J gene end by 11 bases; junction bases not matched to a gene: 14. The CDR3, as DNA: TGTGCCACCAGCGAGCCCGGGACTAGCGGCAGGGGAAAGCAGTTCTTC. This encodes CATSEPGTSGRGKQFF.

This chain joins TRBV19 and TRBJ2-3, with 8 bases that match TRBD2. Germline trimming cut 4 bases from V and 2 bases from J; bases unmatched to any gene: 8. The germline V gene has CDR1 LNHDA and CDR2 SQIVND (reference sequence). The CDR3 totals 16 residues. CDR3 region: CASSTLSGSLTDTQYF. The DNA for the CDR3 is TGTGCCAGTAGTACTCTAAGCGGGAGCCTCACAGATACGCAGTATTTT.

The CDR3 bases are TGTGCCAGCAGTTTGAACAGGGATAGCAATCAGCCCCAGCATTTT. This gives the protein CASSLNRDSNQPQHF. The chain links TRBV27 to TRBJ1-5; D perhaps matches TRBD1 (6 bases). Germline V lookup: CDR1 MNHEY, CDR2 SMNVEV (reference sequence). The ends were cut back, 3 bases at V and 0 bases at J, with 9 bases in the middle. The CDR3 runs 15 residues.

For the CDR3, the DNA is TGTGCCAGCAGCTCCGGGTGGAGGACTGAAGCTTTCTTT. Its protein product is CASSSGWRTEAFF. The rearrangement uses TRBV11-3 and TRBJ1-1; D unclear. The germline V and J ends were trimmed by 4 bases and 5 bases, with 11 bases remaining between them. Germline lookup yields CDR1 SGHNT and CDR2 YENEEA. The CDR3 runs to 13 residues.

The chain couples TRBV28 to TRBJ1-6, with D possibly being TRBD1 (6 bases). V lost 4 bases, J lost 10 bases, and 17 bases lay in between. Germline V gene data show CDR1 as MDHEN and CDR2 as SYDVKM. The CDR3 runs to 15 residues. The CDR3 is CASSSPAGAGSPLHF. The CDR3 nucleotides read TGTGCCAGCAGTTCCCCGGCAGGGGCAGGGTCACCCCTCCACTTT.

The gene calls are TRBV9 and TRBJ2-3; TRBD1 might be the D (6 bases). The CDR3 runs to 17 residues. CDR1 is SGDLS and CDR2 is YYNGEE in the germline V gene. V was pared by 0 bases and J by 3 bases, with 17 bases between. This chain's CDR3 is CASSVGAGTLGTDTQYF. Here the CDR3 DNA reads TGTGCCAGCAGCGTAGGGGCCGGGACATTAGGGACAGATACGCAGTATTTT.

The rearrangement uses TRBV6-5 and TRBJ1-1, with a possible D match to TRBD1 (6 bases). This CDR3 has 14 amino acids. V lost 8 bases and J 0 bases, leaving 13 bases between the germline ends. The germline CDR1 and CDR2 sequences are MNHEY and SVGAGI. The CDR3 here is CASLETGMNTEAFF. Written as DNA, the CDR3 is TGTGCCAGCCTTGAAACAGGGATGAACACTGAAGCTTTCTTT.

This chain connects TRBV29-1 to TRBJ2-7; the match to TRBD2 covers 15 bases. J gave up 9 bases and V 6 bases, and 6 bases lay outside the gene matches. CDR1 SQVTM and CDR2 ANQGSEA come from the germline V gene. This CDR3 is 13 amino acids long. This CDR3 is CSVRTSGRGLQYF. The DNA for the CDR3 is TGCAGCGTACGGACTAGCGGGAGGGGCCTGCAGTACTTC.

The V gene is TRBV10-3, the J gene TRBJ2-1; 12 positions agree with TRBD2. With V trimmed by 11 bases and J by 10 bases, 9 bases remained unmatched. CDR1 is ENHRY, CDR2 SYGVKD, per germline. The CDR3 sequence is 13 residues long. CDR3 nucleotides: TGTGCCTCCCGACTAGCGGGAGTAGGCGAGCAGTTCTTC. It codes for CASRLAGVGEQFF.

The rearrangement uses TRBV4-3 and TRBJ2-7, with 9 bases identical to TRBD1. Germline-derived CDR1 and CDR2 are LGHNA and YSLEER. The V and J ends lost 4 bases and 3 bases, in that order; junction bases with no gene match: 7. This CDR3 is 15 amino acids long. The CDR3 nucleotides are TGCGCCAGCAGCCCAAAGGGACAGGGTGGCTACGAGCAGTACTTC. It encodes CASSPKGQGGYEQYF.